This TCR beta chain stems from a study of blood T cell repertoires in COVID-19. On the study more broadly: The United States, Italy and Spain were the sources of the acute and convalescent COVID-19 samples. Sample material is recorded as cDNA or gDNA derived from T cells, B-cell-depleted T cells, or PBMCs.

Enrollees, about 18 to 100 years old, lived in 24 US areas. Clones were sequenced by immunoSEQ multiplex PCR, and TCRdb holds only the in-frame ones, with some missing. In the table there are 310,000 or so clones, approximately 92% of which are singletons. The sequencing sample was made of PBMCs or T cells enriched from blood (not recorded which). This sequence was found in a woman under 40 who had recovered from COVID-19.

CDR3 region: CASRGDRVEKPQHF. The CDR3 DNA follows: TGTGCCAGCAGAGGGGACAGGGTAGAAAAGCCCCAGCATTTT. The genes are TRBV28 and TRBJ1-5; 9 positions agree with TRBD1. V shed 6 bases, J shed 8 bases, and the junction held 8 bases outside the gene matches. CDR3 size: 14 residues. Looked up from germline, CDR1 is MDHEN and CDR2 is SYDVKM.